The next 17 T cell receptor beta chains were all read from a single sample in a study of OX40 agonist ivuxolimab in advanced cancers. Libraries were prepared through the immunoSEQ multiplex PCR assay. The clones in this table, taken by TCRdb from immuneACCESS, are in-frame only. Not every clone is retained; where verified, under half of the shortfall comes from an unresolved V gene, and the cause of the rest is unknown. This sample lists 37,000 or so clones; about 88% were detected once. Of the sample, roughly 2.4% is held by the ten largest clones. Sequences were derived from CD4+ or CD8+ T cells sorted from blood, sampled in a trial of the OX40 agonist ivuxolimab. The receptors originated from an adult with an advanced solid tumor such as melanoma, head and neck, liver or kidney cancer.

V usage is TRBV6-1 and J usage is TRBJ2-3; D may be TRBD1 or TRBD2 (6 bases each). Germline CDR1 reads MNHNS; CDR2 reads SASEGT. The CDR3 is 13 amino acids. Trimming took 8 bases from V and 5 from J, leaving 14 bases between them. The CDR3 bases are TGTGCCAGCTTATCCGGGGGCGTAGATACGCAGTATTTT. Protein: CASLSGGVDTQYF.

This clone has only a few counts. V and J are TRBV12-5 and TRBJ2-5; D tentatively fits TRBD1 or TRBD2 (6 bases each). CDR1 and CDR2 (germline): LGHNT, FRNRAP. V lost 7 bases to trimming and J lost 5 bases, with 11 bases between them. The CDR3 has 12 residues. The DNA of the CDR3 is TGTGCTAGTGCGAGGAGGGGGGAGACCCAGTACTTC. Translation: CASARRGETQYF.

The chain combines TRBV5-1 with TRBJ2-5, with 8 bases aligning to TRBD1. The J call may be wrong; the DNA end is better matched by TRBJ2-7. The germline V gene has CDR1 SGHRS and CDR2 YFSETQ. There are 15 residues in the CDR3. CDR3 nucleotide sequence: TGCGCCAGCAGCGTGGGGACAGGAAGAAGGAACGAGCAGTACTTC. It codes for CASSVGTGRRNEQYF.

This chain links TRBV6-5 with TRBJ1-1; D is unresolved. Germline assignment: CDR1 MNHEY and CDR2 SVGAGI. V was clipped by 0 bases and J by 1 base, with 6 bases between them. This CDR3 spans 14 amino acids. The CDR3 DNA is TGTGCCAGCAGTTACTCGGGCACGAACACTGAAGCTTTCTTT. Residues: CASSYSGTNTEAFF.

In this sample, this clone turned up once. This sequence joins TRBV2 and TRBJ2-7; 10 bases are a match to TRBD2. The V gene end was trimmed by 4 bases and the J gene end by 3 bases; junction bases not matched to a gene: 0. Germline V gene data show CDR1 as SNHLY and CDR2 as FYNNEI. The CDR3 has 13 amino acids. The CDR3 loop reads CASSVAGGYEQYF. The CDR3 nucleotides read TGTGCCAGCAGTGTAGCGGGGGGCTACGAGCAGTACTTC.

CDR3 DNA sequence: TGTGCCAGCAGCTTATCCAGGGATAGCGGGGAGCTGTTTTTT. The encoded protein is CASSLSRDSGELFF. The rearrangement uses TRBV7-3 and TRBJ2-2; a weak D match, TRBD1 (5 bases). Trimming removed 2 bases at V and 7 bases at J, with 11 bases between. The germline V gene encodes CDR1 SGHTA and CDR2 FQGTGA. The CDR3 covers 14 residues.

The chain has TRBV12-5 and TRBJ2-5; the D call may be TRBD1 or TRBD2 (6 bases each). The germline CDR1 and CDR2 sequences are LGHNT and FRNRAP. V gave up 7 bases and J gave up 4 bases, with 19 bases separating them. The CDR3 totals 15 residues. The CDR3 nucleotides are TGTGCTAGTGCCCGGGTCGAGGGGGGTCTAGAGACCCAGTACTTC. It codes for CASARVEGGLETQYF.

J is TRBJ1-1 and V is TRBV7-2; D gene uncertain. The germline V gene encodes CDR1 SGHTA and CDR2 FQGNSA. Trimming removed 3 bases at V and 6 bases at J, with 11 bases between. The CDR3 is 13 residues long. CDR3 in DNA: TGTGCCAGCAGCTTCTATTCGGAATCTGAAGCTTTCTTT. Amino acids: CASSFYSESEAFF.

The chain combines TRBV5-1 with TRBJ1-4; D unclear. The V and J ends lost 0 bases and 4 bases respectively, with 4 bases between them. This CDR3 has 13 residues. Germline CDR1 SGHRS, CDR2 YFSETQ. DNA of the CDR3: TGCGCCAGCAGCTTGGACAGTAATGAAAAACTGTTTTTT. Translating it yields CASSLDSNEKLFF.

This chain joins TRBV10-3 and TRBJ2-4, with 14 bases lining up with TRBD2. The junction had 7 bases not matched to a gene; V was cut back by 0 bases and J by 9 bases. Germline lookup yields CDR1 ENHRY and CDR2 SYGVKD. This CDR3 is built from 17 residues. CDR3: CAISESGTSGGAGIQYF. CDR3 in DNA: TGTGCCATCAGTGAGTCGGGGACTAGCGGGGGAGCGGGCATTCAGTACTTC.

The V gene is TRBV11-2, the J gene TRBJ2-7; the D is unclear. This CDR3 has 16 residues. Looked up from germline, CDR1 is SGHAT and CDR2 is FQNNGV. V was shortened by 3 bases and J by 7 bases, with 22 bases between the two germline ends. Here the CDR3 reads CASSLVQWRRSDEQYF. The CDR3 coding sequence is TGTGCCAGCAGCTTGGTCCAGTGGCGCCGGTCGGATGAGCAGTACTTC. Combining the CDR3 with reference TRBV11-2 and TRBJ2-7 gives the whole variable domain EAGVAQSPRYKIIEKRQSVAFWCNPISGHATLYWYQQILGQGPKLLIQFQNNGVVDDSQLPKDRFSAERLKGVDSTLKIQPAKLEDSAVYLCASSLVQWRRSDEQYFGPGTRLTVT.

V is TRBV6-5 and J is TRBJ1-1, with D unclear. The CDR3 has 14 residues. The germline gives CDR1 MNHEY, CDR2 SVGAGI. Between the trimmed V and J ends, which lost 0 bases and 0 bases, there was a span of 5 bases. Here the CDR3 reads CASSYSGVNTEAFF. CDR3 nucleotides: TGTGCCAGCAGTTACTCTGGCGTGAACACTGAAGCTTTCTTT.

Worth noting for this clone: The same CDR3 is also encoded by other DNA sequences in this sample. The V call is TRBV6-4, the J call TRBJ2-2; D unclear. Germline V gives CDR1 MRHNA, CDR2 SNTAGT. The CDR3 runs 13 residues. V lost 6 bases and J lost 4, with 9 bases in between. The CDR3 nucleotides are TGTGCCAGCAGCGTGACGGCCACCGGGGAGCTGTTTTTT. Translated: CASSVTATGELFF.

The chain has TRBV27 and TRBJ2-7; TRBD2 might be the D (5 bases). CDR3 length: 17 amino acids. V shed 0 bases and J shed 0 bases, with 15 bases lying between them. Germline values: CDR1 MNHEY, CDR2 SMNVEV (reference sequence). For the CDR3, the DNA is TGTGCCAGCAGTTTATCGACGGGGTCGGCAGACTCCTACGAGCAGTACTTC. Protein sequence: CASSLSTGSADSYEQYF.

This rearrangement joins TRBV6-5 to TRBJ1-4, with 7 bases that match TRBD1. The length of the CDR3 is 15 residues. After removal of 6 bases from V and 7 bases from J, the junction contained 11 bases not matched to a gene. The V gene's germline CDR1 is MNHEY and CDR2 SVGAGI. The CDR3 bases are TGTGCCAGCAGAGACAGGGCCCCGAGCGGTGAAAAACTGTTTTTT. This codes for CASRDRAPSGEKLFF.

The gene calls are TRBV27 and TRBJ1-6; D unresolved. Trimming pared 11 bases from V and 7 bases from J, leaving 15 bases between. CDR1 MNHEY and CDR2 SMNVEV come from the germline V gene (reference sequence). The CDR3 totals 13 residues. CDR3 nucleotide sequence: TGTGCCCATGTCGGGGTTCGGAATTCACCCCTCCACTTT. Translating gives CAHVGVRNSPLHF.

The chain combines TRBV4-2 with TRBJ2-5; either TRBD1 or TRBD2 may fit D (5 bases each). CDR3 size: 14 residues. V lost 5 bases and J lost 12, with 22 bases in between. CDR1 and CDR2 (germline): LGHNA, YNFKEQ. In nucleotides, the CDR3 is TGTGCCAGCAGCTTGGTGGCAGGGAGTAAAGAGGAGTACTTC. Amino acids: CASSLVAGSKEEYF.